These 24 T cell receptor beta chains were sequenced from one sample in a study of Graves' ophthalmopathy and Graves' hyperthyroidism. TCR beta CDR3 amplification used RNA transcripts. HTBI-primed first-round RT-PCR preceded second-round multiplex PCR. Using its own MiXCR run on the multiplex PCR reads, TCRdb lists one record per CDR3 protein. The sample holds about 400,000 distinct CDR3 sequences, approximately 15% seen once. Sequenced: peripheral blood. All receptors come from a woman younger than 30 with stable Graves' hyperthyroidism.

In its sample, this clonotype was seen a few times. The chain recombines TRBV6-1 with TRBJ1-2; tentative D call: TRBD1 (6 bases). Trimming left V 3 bases short and J 8 bases short, with 22 bases between. This CDR3 is built from 16 residues. Per germline, CDR1 MNHNS and CDR2 SASEGT. This CDR3 is CASSEGGAGVTEGYTF. CDR3 DNA sequence: TGTGCCAGCAGTGAGGGGGGGGCAGGGGTGACGGAGGGCTACACCTTC.

The chain employs TRBV4-1 and TRBJ2-2; D unresolved. The germline V and J ends were trimmed by 1 base and 5 bases, with 17 bases remaining between them. The CDR3 is made up of 17 amino acids. Germline CDR1 MGHRA, CDR2 YSYEKL. This chain's CDR3 is CASSQGWVSRYTGELFF. The CDR3 bases are TGCGCCAGCAGCCAAGGGTGGGTTAGCAGGTATACCGGGGAGCTGTTTTTT.

Notes on this clonotype: With a much larger clone just one base away, this may be a read error. This chain joins TRBV29-1 and TRBJ1-1; D gene ambiguous. V lost 6 bases and J lost 4, with 9 bases in between. Germline V gene data show CDR1 as SQVTM and CDR2 as ANQGSEA. The CDR3 runs 11 residues. In nucleotides, the CDR3 is TGCAGCGTCTGGGGTGTCACTGAAGCTTTCTTT. This translates into CSVWGVTEAFF.

The chain combines TRBV10-3 with TRBJ2-2; the D gene is possibly TRBD2 (6 bases). Germline CDR1 is ENHRY and CDR2 is SYGVKD. CDR3 length equals 15 residues. Trimming stripped 3 bases from V and 5 bases from J, with 13 bases between. CDR3 amino acids: CAISDGGRDTGELFF. CDR3 nucleotides: TGTGCCATCAGTGACGGAGGGAGAGATACCGGGGAGCTGTTTTTT.

This clonotype was recorded at least ten times. The V call is TRBV18, the J call TRBJ2-7, with D perhaps matching TRBD2 (5 bases). Deletions cut 5 bases from V and 0 bases from J, with 8 bases between. Germline V CDR1 and CDR2: KGHSH, LQKENI. This CDR3 has 13 amino acids. The CDR3 reads CASSSGFSYEQYF. In DNA, the CDR3 is TGTGCCAGCTCATCGGGGTTCTCCTACGAGCAGTACTTC.

This clonotype was observed a few times. The V and J genes are TRBV5-6 and TRBJ2-7; TRBD1 agrees at 7 bases. V lost 1 base and J lost 5; bases outside the gene matches: 3. Germline V CDR1 and CDR2: SGHDT, YYEEEE. This CDR3 contains 13 residues. CDR3 loop: CASSLNRGHEQYF. Written as DNA, the CDR3 is TGTGCCAGCAGCTTGAACAGGGGTCACGAGCAGTACTTC.

This clonotype was seen many times. V is TRBV6-1 and J is TRBJ1-2; D possibly corresponds to TRBD1 (6 bases). The CDR3 length is 13 residues. Germline loops: CDR1 MNHNS, CDR2 SASEGT. V dropped 4 bases and J dropped 8 bases, with 14 bases sitting between them. The CDR3 sequence is CASSVSGGRGYTF. The CDR3, as DNA: TGTGCCAGCAGTGTCTCGGGGGGCAGAGGCTACACCTTC.

This clonotype was observed many times. This chain uses TRBV6-2 or TRBV6-3 with TRBJ1-2; D may be TRBD1 (6 bases). The germline V gene encodes CDR1 MNHEY and CDR2 SVGEGT. With 2 bases removed from V and 3 bases from J, the gap between germline ends came to 10 bases. The CDR3 contains 14 residues. The CDR3 region has the DNA TGTGCCAGCAGTTACCCGGACAGATACTATGGCTACACCTTC. Its protein product is CASSYPDRYYGYTF.

This clonotype was recorded at least ten times. The chain carries TRBV6-5 and TRBJ1-1; D uncertain. There are 14 residues in the CDR3. V was shortened by 5 bases and J by 5 bases, with 15 bases between the two germline ends. Germline CDR1 and CDR2: MNHEY and SVGAGI. The CDR3 here is CASSPPTVRTEAFF. In DNA form, the CDR3 reads TGTGCCAGCAGTCCCCCCACGGTTCGGACTGAAGCTTTCTTT.

This clonotype occurred many times. The V gene is TRBV2, the J gene TRBJ1-5; D uncertain. CDR3 length: 14 amino acids. Germline-derived CDR1 and CDR2 are SNHLY and FYNNEI. The V and J ends lost 10 bases and 3 bases respectively, with 16 bases between them. DNA for the CDR3: TGTGCCACCAAAGCGGGAAGCGACAATCAGCCCCAGCATTTT. Encoded protein: CATKAGSDNQPQHF.

This clonotype was seen ten or more times. The chain uses TRBV2 and TRBJ2-5; TRBD2 matches at 11 bases. With 2 bases clipped from V and 5 bases from J, the junction kept 10 bases outside the gene matches. The length of the CDR3 is 17 residues. The germline gives CDR1 SNHLY, CDR2 FYNNEI. CDR3 loop: CASSEWGSGGAEETQYF. In DNA, the CDR3 is TGTGCCAGCAGTGAATGGGGTAGCGGGGGGGCCGAGGAGACCCAGTACTTC.

The table lists this clonotype with many counts. V and J are TRBV7-3 and TRBJ1-1; TRBD1 agrees at 12 bases. Germline trimming cut 5 bases from V and 7 bases from J; bases unmatched to any gene: 8. In germline, CDR1 is SGHTA, CDR2 FQGTGA. The CDR3 loop spans 15 amino acids. The chain's CDR3 is CASSPTGTGGGEAFF. The CDR3 region has the DNA TGTGCCAGCAGCCCCACCGGGACAGGGGGCGGTGAAGCTTTCTTT. Together with reference TRBV7-3 and TRBJ1-1, the CDR3 gives the full variable domain: GAGVSQTPSNKVTEKGKYVELRCDPISGHTALYWYRQSLGQGPEFLIYFQGTGAADDSGLPNDRFFAVRPEGSVSTLKIQRTERGDSAVYLCASSPTGTGGGEAFFGQGTRLTVV.

This clonotype occurred many times. The chain combines TRBV12-5 with TRBJ1-5; no reliable D call. Germline CDR1 and CDR2: LGHNT and FRNRAP. The CDR3 totals 15 residues. V dropped 6 bases and J dropped 0 bases, with 12 bases sitting between them. CDR3 DNA: TGTGCTAGTGGGGTAACAGAGTATAGCAATCAGCCCCAGCATTTT. It codes for CASGVTEYSNQPQHF.

This clonotype was observed a few times. The chain carries TRBV9 and TRBJ2-6; D perhaps matches TRBD1 (5 bases). The CDR3 runs to 15 residues. V was shortened by 0 bases and J by 4 bases, with 8 bases between the two germline ends. Germline V lookup: CDR1 SGDLS, CDR2 YYNGEE. This chain's CDR3 is CASSVGGLGANVLTF. In nucleotides, the CDR3 is TGTGCCAGCAGCGTAGGGGGCTTGGGGGCCAACGTCCTGACTTTC. Using reference TRBV9 and TRBJ2-6 for the parts outside the CDR3, the full variable domain is DSGVTQTPKHLITATGQRVTLRCSPRSGDLSVYWYQQSLDQGLQFLIQYYNGEERAKGNILERFSAQQFPDLHSELNLSSLELGDSALYFCASSVGGLGANVLTFGAGSRLTVL.

This clonotype was observed at least ten times. The chain recombines TRBV20-1 with TRBJ2-5, with a tentative D call TRBD2 (5 bases). The CDR3 has 12 amino acids. The germline gives CDR1 DFQATT, CDR2 SNEGSKA (reference sequence). V lost 4 bases and J lost 9, with 15 bases in between. The CDR3 spells CSANPGNEAQYF. CDR3 sequence (DNA): TGCAGTGCTAATCCCGGGAACGAGGCCCAGTACTTC.

This clonotype was picked up many times. The J gene is TRBJ1-5, the V gene TRBV28; D is undetermined. The V gene lost 4 bases and the J gene lost 2 bases, with 15 bases spanning the gap. The CDR3 has 16 residues. Germline loops: CDR1 MDHEN, CDR2 SYDVKM. The DNA of the CDR3 is TGTGCCAGCAGTTCCCACCCTTCTGGGGGCAATCAGCCCCAGCATTTT. Translated: CASSSHPSGGNQPQHF.

This clonotype has ten or more counts. CDR3 nucleotide sequence: TGTGCCAGCAGTGAAGCGCAACAGGGAGTGATATGGAACATTCAGTACTTC. This translates into CASSEAQQGVIWNIQYF. The chain links TRBV6-1 to TRBJ2-4, with a possible D match to TRBD1 (6 bases). This CDR3 has 17 amino acids. Per the germline V gene, CDR1 is MNHNS and CDR2 is SASEGT. V was cut by 0 bases and J by 7 bases, with 19 bases left in between.

In this sample, this clonotype turned up many times. V gene TRBV6-2 or TRBV6-3 combines with J gene TRBJ1-1; a possible D gene is TRBD1 (5 bases). Germline CDR1 MNHEY, CDR2 SVGEGT. Between the trimmed V and J ends, which lost 8 bases and 6 bases, there was a span of 16 bases. CDR3 length: 13 residues. The CDR3 loop is CASSLPGGAEAFF. CDR3 in DNA: TGTGCCAGCTCCTTACCGGGGGGGGCTGAAGCTTTCTTT.

Many counts were recorded for this clonotype. V is TRBV6-2 or TRBV6-3 and J is TRBJ1-1; TRBD1 matches at 7 bases. The CDR3 is 16 residues long. Germline CDR1 reads MNHEY; CDR2 reads SVGEGT. The trim removed 2 bases at V and 5 bases at J, leaving 11 bases unmatched. CDR3 DNA: TGTGCCAGCAGTTACAAGGGGGCGCCGGATCGGACTGAAGCTTTCTTT. Its protein is CASSYKGAPDRTEAFF.

The chain is built from TRBV12-3 or TRBV12-4 and TRBJ2-7, with D perhaps matching TRBD1 (5 bases). The CDR3 sequence is 14 residues long. Trimming took 7 bases from V and 3 from J, leaving 16 bases between them. The CDR3 is CASTTTAFDYEQYF. The CDR3 region has the DNA TGTGCCAGCACCACGACAGCTTTTGACTACGAGCAGTACTTC.

In this sample, this clonotype turned up many times. The chain joins TRBV6-5 to TRBJ2-7, with D possibly being TRBD1 (7 bases). Germline-derived CDR1 and CDR2 are MNHEY and SVGAGI. V lost 2 bases to trimming and J lost 4 bases, with 15 bases between them. The CDR3 has 15 amino acids. In DNA form, the CDR3 reads TGTGCCAGCAGTTACGGGCTGGAGGGGGCTTACGAGCAGTACTTC. This gives the protein CASSYGLEGAYEQYF.

At least ten counts were recorded for this clonotype. The gene calls are TRBV10-1 and TRBJ1-6; D is unresolved. Germline lookup yields CDR1 WNHNN and CDR2 SYGVQD (reference sequence). This CDR3 is 14 amino acids long. The V gene lost 4 bases and the J gene lost 7 bases, with 11 bases spanning the gap. CDR3 coding DNA: TGCGCCAGCAGTGGAGGGTGGGAAAATTCACCCCTCCACTTT. Residues: CASSGGWENSPLHF.

This clonotype was found many times. The rearrangement joins TRBV19 to TRBJ2-7, with D uncertain. V was trimmed by 4 bases and J by 3 bases, leaving 4 bases between them. The CDR3 is 11 amino acids. The germline V gene encodes CDR1 LNHDA and CDR2 SQIVND (reference sequence). The CDR3 is CASSKNYEQYF. CDR3 nucleotide sequence: TGTGCCAGTAGTAAAAACTACGAGCAGTACTTC.

The chain uses TRBV6-2 or TRBV6-3 and TRBJ2-2; 9 bases map to TRBD1. CDR3 size: 16 residues. Per germline, CDR1 MNHEY and CDR2 SVGEGT. Trimming cost V 6 bases and J 3 bases; bases outside gene matches: 8. The CDR3 DNA sequence: TGTGCCAGCAGCACTACCAGGACAGGGGACACCGGGGAGCTGTTTTTT. Encoded protein: CASSTTRTGDTGELFF.